The T cell receptor (beta chain) under discussion was sequenced for a study of blood T cell repertoires in COVID-19. Cohorts were assigned according to the clinical history that participants reported. Losses at the gene ends were 1 base for V and 8 bases for J; bases not matched to a gene: 8. The germline CDR1 and CDR2 sequences are SGHAT and FQNNGV. The CDR3 is 15 residues long. As processed by the authors: Amplification with reference gene primers provided the estimates of nucleated cell counts. Generated by immunoSEQ multiplex PCR, the TCRdb table keeps only in-frame clones and is missing some. From that table come the V and J calls and clone size; the DNA was used to work out D and trimming. The sample has 300,000 or so clones, 70% to 90% seen once.

The sequenced sample was PBMCs or T cells enriched from blood (not recorded which). This chain links TRBV11-2 with TRBJ2-3, with 8 bases that match TRBD2. This clonotype was sampled from a woman in her 40s with acute COVID-19. CDR3 in amino acids: CASSLAGGAGGTQYF. CDR3 nucleotides: TGTGCCAGCAGCTTAGCGGGAGGGGCCGGGGGTACGCAGTATTTT. Full variable domain (rest looked up from reference TRBV11-2 and TRBJ2-3): EAGVAQSPRYKIIEKRQSVAFWCNPISGHATLYWYQQILGQGPKLLIQFQNNGVVDDSQLPKDRFSAERLKGVDSTLKIQPAKLEDSAVYLCASSLAGGAGGTQYFGPGTRLTVL.